The subject of this entry is one TCR beta chain. Its specificity is unknown. In the naive CD8 group, cells lacked CD45RO and were positively selected for CCR7, so terminally differentiated effector memory CD45RA+ cells were left out. This CDR3 is built from 18 residues. Germline loops: CDR1 MNHNS, CDR2 SASEGT. V shed 4 bases and J shed 1 base, with 22 bases lying between them. The data were obtained in a study of shared clonotypes between healthy human individuals. Findings of the study overall: Relative to memory subsets, naive subsets generally showed larger estimated richness. Blood was the only sampled material, and tissue repertoires likely differ. When naive CD4 clonotypes were compared across a handful of donors, approximately 5% were shared. Clonotype sharing among donors was expected to depend on sequencing depth.

TCRdb keeps only in-frame clones here, not all; method: immunoSEQ multiplex PCR. The repertoire includes approximately 2,200,000 clones, more than 85% of them detected once, and roughly 1.7% sits in the top ten. The sample taken for sequencing was naive CD8+ T cells from PBMCs. The rearrangement links TRBV6-1 to TRBJ2-5, with a tentative D call TRBD1 (6 bases). The clonotype was recovered from a man younger than 30 in good health. Some clones in this sample may be carry-over from other donors' samples. For the CDR3, the DNA is TGTGCCAGCAGTGTCCTGTCGACAGGAACCCCGTCCCAAGAGACCCAGTACTTC. Translating it yields CASSVLSTGTPSQETQYF.